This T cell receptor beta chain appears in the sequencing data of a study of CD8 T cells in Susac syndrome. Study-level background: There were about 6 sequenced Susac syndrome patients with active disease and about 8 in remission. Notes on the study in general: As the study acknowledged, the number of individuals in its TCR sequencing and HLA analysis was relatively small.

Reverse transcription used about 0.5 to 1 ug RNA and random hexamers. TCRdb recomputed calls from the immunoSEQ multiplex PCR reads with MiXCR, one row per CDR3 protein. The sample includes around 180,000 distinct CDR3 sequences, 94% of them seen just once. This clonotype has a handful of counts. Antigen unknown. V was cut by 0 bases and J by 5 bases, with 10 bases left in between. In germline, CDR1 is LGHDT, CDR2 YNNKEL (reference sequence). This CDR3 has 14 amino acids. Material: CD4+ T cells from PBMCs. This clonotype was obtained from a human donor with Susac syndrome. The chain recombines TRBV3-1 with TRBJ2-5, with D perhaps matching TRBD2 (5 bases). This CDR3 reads CASSQDRRGETQYF. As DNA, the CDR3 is TGTGCCAGCAGCCAAGATCGCCGCGGGGAGACCCAGTACTTC.